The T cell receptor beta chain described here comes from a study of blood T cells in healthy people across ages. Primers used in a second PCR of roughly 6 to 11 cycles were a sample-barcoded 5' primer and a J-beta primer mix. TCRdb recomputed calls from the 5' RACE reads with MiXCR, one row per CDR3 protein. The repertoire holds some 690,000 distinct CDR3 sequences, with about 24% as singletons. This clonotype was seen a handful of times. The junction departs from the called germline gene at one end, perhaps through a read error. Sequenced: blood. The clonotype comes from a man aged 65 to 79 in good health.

Here the CDR3 DNA reads TGTGCCGGCAGGGAGGAAAACTCCTATAATTCACCCCTCCACTTT. Encoded protein: CAGREENSYNSPLHF. The V gene is TRBV28, the J gene TRBJ1-6, with TRBD1 as a possible D gene (5 bases). Germline CDR1 reads MDHEN; CDR2 reads SYDVKM. This CDR3 is 15 amino acids long.